This is a list of T cell receptor beta chains from one sample in a study of Ad26.COV2.S vaccination and SARS-CoV-2 variants. Produced via immunoSEQ multiplex PCR; TCRdb's table is partial and in-frame only. The repertoire holds around 300,000 clones, with around 89% as singletons. Sequences were derived from peripheral blood, sampled in a trial of Ad26.COV2.S vaccine versus placebo. These receptors were obtained from a person aged 18-65 years who received the Ad26.COV2.S COVID-19 vaccine or a placebo. The CDR3 runs from the conserved cysteine through the conserved F or W. A D gene is named only where the DNA matches it firmly. Where a row states a size, it is once, few, many or the class of an expanded clone; other rows omit it.

J: TRBJ1-1
size: -
D: -
V: TRBV18
CDR3: CASSPQGVGTEAFF
DNA: TGTGCCAGCTCACCACAGGGAGTGGGCACTGAAGCTTTCTTT

J: TRBJ2-7
size: -
D: TRBD1
V: TRBV2
CDR3: CASSHDRGSSSVHYEQYF
DNA: TGTGCCAGCTCACACGACAGGGGGTCTTCCTCCGTTCACTACGAGCAGTACTTC

J: TRBJ1-6
size: -
D: -
V: TRBV18
CDR3: CASSPTSRDLNSPLHF
DNA: TGTGCCAGCTCACCGACGTCCCGGGACCTAAATTCACCCCTCCACTTT

J: TRBJ2-1
size: -
D: -
V: TRBV29-1
CDR3: CSVEDRGNSYNEQFF
DNA: TGCAGCGTTGAAGATCGTGGGAACTCCTACAATGAGCAGTTCTTC

J: TRBJ1-3
size: -
D: TRBD1
V: TRBV4-1
CDR3: CASSRGQQSSGNTIYF
DNA: TGCGCCAGCAGCCGGGGACAGCAGAGCTCTGGAAACACCATATATTTT

J: TRBJ1-1
size: -
D: -
V: TRBV28
CDR3: CASSFPGGGGSTEAFF
DNA: TGTGCCAGCAGTTTTCCCGGTGGCGGGGGAAGCACTGAAGCTTTCTTT

J: TRBJ2-1
size: -
D: -
V: TRBV7-9
CDR3: CASSPRQGLGDNEQFF
DNA: TGTGCCAGCAGCCCACGACAAGGGTTGGGGGACAATGAGCAGTTCTTC

J: TRBJ2-2
size: -
D: -
V: TRBV9
CDR3: CASGGRELFF
DNA: TGTGCCAGCGGCGGCCGGGAGCTGTTTTTT

J: TRBJ1-5
size: once
D: TRBD1
V: TRBV7-8
CDR3: CASTSTGSGRSNQPQHF
DNA: TGTGCCAGCACCTCGACAGGGTCGGGGAGAAGCAATCAGCCCCAGCATTTT

J: TRBJ2-1
size: -
D: -
V: TRBV7-8
CDR3: CASSLDNRAEQFF
DNA: TGTGCCAGCAGCTTAGATAACCGGGCTGAGCAGTTCTTC

J: TRBJ1-5
size: -
D: -
V: TRBV2
CDR3: CASSQQRTGNQPQHF
DNA: TGTGCCAGCAGCCAACAAAGGACGGGCAATCAGCCCCAGCATTTT

J: TRBJ2-5
size: once
D: -
V: TRBV7-2
CDR3: CASSSSGRQETQYF
DNA: TGTGCCAGCAGCTCATCGGGACGACAAGAGACCCAGTACTTC

J: TRBJ2-5
size: -
D: TRBD1
V: TRBV5-1
CDR3: CASSSTGTGGETQYF
DNA: TGCGCCAGCAGCTCCACCGGGACAGGGGGAGAGACCCAGTACTTC

J: TRBJ1-5
size: -
D: -
V: TRBV5-5
CDR3: CASSLADRSNQPQHF
DNA: TGTGCCAGCAGCCTGGCCGATCGAAGCAATCAGCCCCAGCATTTT

J: TRBJ1-6
size: -
D: -
V: TRBV7-3
CDR3: CASSLSWEGSPLHF
DNA: TGTGCCAGCAGCTTATCATGGGAAGGTTCACCCCTCCACTTT

J: TRBJ1-1
size: -
D: TRBD1
V: TRBV4-3
CDR3: CASSLTGGRVEAFF
DNA: TGCGCCAGCAGTCTTACAGGGGGCAGAGTGGAAGCTTTCTTT

J: TRBJ1-2
size: -
D: -
V: TRBV3-1/TRBV3-2
CDR3: CASSQWVAANYGYTF
DNA: TGTGCCAGCAGCCAATGGGTAGCCGCTAACTATGGCTACACCTTC

J: TRBJ2-2
size: -
D: TRBD2
V: TRBV4-2
CDR3: CASSRRGVAGAGELFF
DNA: TGTGCCAGCAGCCGCCGGGGGGTAGCGGGAGCCGGGGAGCTGTTTTTT

J: TRBJ1-5
size: -
D: -
V: TRBV19
CDR3: CASSRQHDQPQHF
DNA: TGTGCCAGTAGTAGACAGCACGATCAGCCCCAGCATTTT

J: TRBJ1-1
size: -
D: TRBD1
V: TRBV6-2/TRBV6-3
CDR3: CASSRTQGAGNTEAFF
DNA: TGTGCCAGCAGTCGAACACAGGGGGCGGGGAACACTGAAGCTTTCTTT

J: TRBJ2-2
size: -
D: TRBD1
V: TRBV19
CDR3: CASSWTGNTGELFF
DNA: TGTGCCAGTAGTTGGACAGGGAACACCGGGGAGCTGTTTTTT

J: TRBJ1-4
size: -
D: -
V: TRBV28
CDR3: CASSTPDGTNEKLFF
DNA: TGTGCCAGCAGCACCCCCGACGGAACTAATGAAAAACTGTTTTTT

J: TRBJ2-1
size: -
D: -
V: TRBV4-3
CDR3: CASSQFPGLRVNEQFF
DNA: TGCGCCAGCAGCCAGTTCCCGGGACTCCGGGTCAATGAGCAGTTCTTC

J: TRBJ2-7
size: once
D: TRBD1
V: TRBV29-1
CDR3: CSVLVQGAFEQYF
DNA: TGCAGCGTTCTTGTTCAGGGGGCGTTTGAGCAGTACTTC

J: TRBJ2-1
size: -
D: TRBD2
V: TRBV15
CDR3: CATSSLTSGGNEQFF
DNA: TGTGCCACCAGCAGCCTGACTAGCGGGGGCAATGAGCAGTTCTTC

J: TRBJ1-1
size: -
D: -
V: TRBV27
CDR3: CASSLGGTTEAFF
DNA: TGTGCCAGCAGTTTAGGGGGGACCACTGAAGCTTTCTTT

J: TRBJ2-2
size: -
D: -
V: TRBV18
CDR3: CASSRASPGTGELFF
DNA: TGTGCCAGCTCACGGGCCAGCCCGGGGACCGGGGAGCTGTTTTTT

J: TRBJ1-2
size: -
D: -
V: TRBV3-1/TRBV3-2
CDR3: CASAGAGGYTF
DNA: TGTGCCAGCGCCGGGGCGGGAGGCTACACCTTC

J: TRBJ2-5
size: -
D: -
V: TRBV10-3
CDR3: CATAGGQGVETQYF
DNA: TGTGCCACAGCGGGGGGACAGGGCGTGGAGACCCAGTACTTC

J: TRBJ2-5
size: once
D: -
V: TRBV2
CDR3: CASLAEPQETQYF
DNA: TGTGCCAGCTTGGCGGAGCCCCAAGAGACCCAGTACTTC

J: TRBJ1-2
size: -
D: -
V: TRBV11-2
CDR3: CASSLALSYGYTF
DNA: TGTGCCAGCAGCTTAGCCCTCTCCTATGGCTACACCTTC

J: TRBJ1-1
size: -
D: -
V: TRBV10-3
CDR3: CAIRGPGGTEAFF
DNA: TGTGCCATCAGAGGTCCGGGGGGAACTGAAGCTTTCTTT

J: TRBJ2-2
size: -
D: -
V: TRBV2
CDR3: CASSERRPPNTGELFF
DNA: TGTGCCAGCAGTGAAAGGAGGCCCCCGAACACCGGGGAGCTGTTTTTT

J: TRBJ2-2
size: -
D: -
V: TRBV5-1
CDR3: CASSWGASGNTGELFF
DNA: TGCGCCAGCAGCTGGGGGGCTAGCGGTAACACCGGGGAGCTGTTTTTT

J: TRBJ1-2
size: -
D: -
V: TRBV6-5
CDR3: CASSYDANYGYTF
DNA: TGTGCCAGCAGTTACGATGCTAACTATGGCTACACCTTC

J: TRBJ1-1
size: -
D: TRBD1
V: TRBV7-3
CDR3: CASSKQGANTEAFF
DNA: TGTGCCAGCAGCAAACAGGGGGCGAACACTGAAGCTTTCTTT

J: TRBJ1-2
size: -
D: -
V: TRBV12-3/TRBV12-4
CDR3: CASAYRDDYGYTF
DNA: TGTGCCAGCGCATACCGGGACGACTATGGCTACACCTTC

J: TRBJ1-4
size: -
D: -
V: TRBV28
CDR3: CASSPAGHPSQNEKLFF
DNA: TGTGCCAGCAGTCCGGCAGGACACCCCTCTCAAAATGAAAAACTGTTTTTT

J: TRBJ1-1
size: -
D: TRBD1
V: TRBV7-3
CDR3: CASSRTGGTEAFF
DNA: TGTGCCAGCAGCCGGACAGGGGGGACTGAAGCTTTCTTT

J: TRBJ2-5
size: -
D: TRBD2
V: TRBV5-1
CDR3: CASSLEVAGVVKTQYF
DNA: TGCGCCAGCAGCTTGGAGGTAGCGGGAGTGGTTAAGACCCAGTACTTC

J: TRBJ2-2
size: -
D: -
V: TRBV5-1
CDR3: CASRWQANTGELFF
DNA: TGCGCCAGCAGATGGCAGGCGAACACCGGGGAGCTGTTTTTT

J: TRBJ1-5
size: -
D: -
V: TRBV5-1
CDR3: CASSLVPDQPQHF
DNA: TGCGCCAGCAGCTTGGTTCCGGATCAGCCCCAGCATTTT

J: TRBJ1-1
size: -
D: -
V: TRBV2
CDR3: CASSVGESEAFF
DNA: TGTGCCAGCAGTGTAGGGGAGTCTGAAGCTTTCTTT

J: TRBJ1-1
size: -
D: -
V: TRBV28
CDR3: CASSLKGRVLTEAFF
DNA: TGTGCCAGCAGTTTAAAGGGTCGAGTGCTCACTGAAGCTTTCTTT

J: TRBJ2-1
size: once
D: -
V: TRBV19
CDR3: CASSIDTGAGYNEQFF
DNA: TGTGCCAGTAGTATAGATACCGGGGCCGGGTACAATGAGCAGTTCTTC

J: TRBJ2-7
size: -
D: -
V: TRBV19
CDR3: CASSIQAGPYEQYF
DNA: TGTGCCAGTAGTATACAGGCGGGACCCTACGAGCAGTACTTC

J: TRBJ2-7
size: -
D: TRBD2
V: TRBV30
CDR3: CAWRIAGAYEQYF
DNA: TGTGCCTGGAGGATAGCGGGAGCCTACGAGCAGTACTTC

J: TRBJ1-5
size: -
D: -
V: TRBV19
CDR3: CASSYQGRSNNQPQHF
DNA: TGTGCCAGTAGTTATCAGGGTAGGAGTAACAATCAGCCCCAGCATTTT

J: TRBJ1-2
size: -
D: TRBD1
V: TRBV29-1
CDR3: CSTWTGNGYTF
DNA: TGCAGCACATGGACAGGGAATGGCTACACCTTC

J: TRBJ1-1
size: -
D: -
V: TRBV18
CDR3: CASSAQGGTEAFF
DNA: TGTGCCAGCTCAGCACAGGGAGGCACTGAAGCTTTCTTT

J: TRBJ2-3
size: -
D: -
V: TRBV9
CDR3: CASSVGGSTDTQYF
DNA: TGTGCCAGCAGCGTAGGGGGTAGCACAGATACGCAGTATTTT

J: TRBJ2-3
size: -
D: TRBD2
V: TRBV7-6
CDR3: CASSSYLSGGTDTQYF
DNA: TGTGCCAGCAGCTCCTACCTTAGCGGGGGCACAGATACGCAGTATTTT

J: TRBJ1-6
size: -
D: -
V: TRBV14
CDR3: CASSQGRQVLVAPLHF
DNA: TGTGCCAGCAGCCAAGGGAGACAGGTCCTAGTGGCACCCCTCCACTTT

J: TRBJ1-6
size: -
D: TRBD1
V: TRBV13
CDR3: CASSYPTGKGLHF
DNA: TGTGCCAGCAGCTACCCGACAGGGAAGGGGCTCCACTTT

J: TRBJ2-1
size: -
D: TRBD2
V: TRBV5-1
CDR3: CASSLGAGPYNEQFF
DNA: TGCGCCAGCAGCTTGGGAGCGGGACCCTACAATGAGCAGTTCTTC

J: TRBJ2-7
size: -
D: TRBD1
V: TRBV3-1/TRBV3-2
CDR3: CASGLYGQGSREQYF
DNA: TGTGCCAGCGGACTTTATGGACAGGGCTCACGCGAGCAGTACTTC

J: TRBJ2-5
size: -
D: -
V: TRBV18
CDR3: CASSYDRLQETQYF
DNA: TGTGCCAGCTCCTACGACCGCCTACAAGAGACCCAGTACTTC

J: TRBJ2-7
size: -
D: -
V: TRBV21-1
CDR3: CASSKPGLREQYF
DNA: TGTGCCAGCAGCAAACCGGGACTTCGCGAGCAGTACTTC